This entry describes one T cell receptor beta chain. This sample was taken from a study of CD8 T cells in Susac syndrome. This CDR3 is built from 16 residues. The V end was cut by 0 bases, the J end by 1 base, with 13 bases between. From germline, CDR1 is SGDLS and CDR2 YYNGEE. The RNA, roughly 0.5 to 1 ug, was put through reverse transcription using random hexamers. TCRdb redid the calling of the immunoSEQ multiplex PCR reads with MiXCR, one entry per CDR3 protein. The sample shows some 260,000 distinct CDR3 sequences, roughly 84% of them seen only once. It was negative isolation that provided the CD8+ and CD4+ T cells, whereas TEMRA cells were enriched by FACS.

This rearrangement joins TRBV9 to TRBJ1-1; D may be TRBD1 (5 bases). Sequencing input: CD8+ T cells from PBMCs. The TCR originated in a human donor with multiple sclerosis. The CDR3 protein is CASSVEAGPPNTEAFF. The CDR3 DNA sequence: TGTGCCAGCAGCGTAGAAGCGGGGCCGCCGAACACTGAAGCTTTCTTT. The entire variable domain, with the rest obtained from reference TRBV9 and TRBJ1-1, is as follows: DSGVTQTPKHLITATGQRVTLRCSPRSGDLSVYWYQQSLDQGLQFLIQYYNGEERAKGNILERFSAQQFPDLHSELNLSSLELGDSALYFCASSVEAGPPNTEAFFGQGTRLTVV.